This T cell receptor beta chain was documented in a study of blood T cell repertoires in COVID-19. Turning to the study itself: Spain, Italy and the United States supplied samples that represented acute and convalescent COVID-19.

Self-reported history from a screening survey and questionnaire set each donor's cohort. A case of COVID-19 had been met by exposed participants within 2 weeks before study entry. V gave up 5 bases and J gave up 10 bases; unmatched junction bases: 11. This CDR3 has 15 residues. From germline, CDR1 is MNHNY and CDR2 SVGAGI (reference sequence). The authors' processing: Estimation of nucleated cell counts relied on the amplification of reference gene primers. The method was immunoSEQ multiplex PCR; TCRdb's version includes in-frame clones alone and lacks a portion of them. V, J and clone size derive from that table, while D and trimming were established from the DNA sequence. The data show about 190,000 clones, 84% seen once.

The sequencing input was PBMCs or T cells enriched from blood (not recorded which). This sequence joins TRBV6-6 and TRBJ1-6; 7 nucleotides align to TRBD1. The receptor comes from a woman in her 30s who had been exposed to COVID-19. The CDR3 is CASSTSGTARSPLHF. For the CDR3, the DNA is TGTGCCAGCAGTACTTCCGGGACAGCAAGATCACCCCTCCACTTT.